The table lists the clone carrying this T cell receptor (beta chain) with a few counts. Authors' processing steps: Reference gene primer amplification gave nucleated cell count estimates. Assay: immunoSEQ multiplex PCR; the TCRdb copy retains only in-frame clones and omits some. The V and J calls and clone size were taken over from that table, and D and trimming were inferred from the DNA. The sample lists more than 300,000 clones, 70% to 90% occurring once. This record belongs to a study of blood T cell repertoires in COVID-19. As for the study in general: COVID-19 samples collected from the United States, Italy and Spain covered acute and convalescent phases. Sources were T cells, B-cell-depleted T cells, or PBMCs; the material itself was cDNA or gDNA.

The length of the CDR3 is 12 residues. V gave up 6 bases and J gave up 5 bases, with 11 bases separating them. Recovery among Cohort 3 donors was established by two negative PCRs, clearance, or symptom resolution. Sequenced input: PBMCs or T cells enriched from blood (not recorded which). The rearrangement links TRBV12-3 or TRBV12-4 to TRBJ2-7, with D uncertain. The TCR comes from a woman under 30 who had recovered from COVID-19. CDR3 in amino acids: CASSISFHEQYF. CDR3 nucleotide sequence: TGTGCCAGCAGCATTAGTTTCCACGAGCAGTACTTC.